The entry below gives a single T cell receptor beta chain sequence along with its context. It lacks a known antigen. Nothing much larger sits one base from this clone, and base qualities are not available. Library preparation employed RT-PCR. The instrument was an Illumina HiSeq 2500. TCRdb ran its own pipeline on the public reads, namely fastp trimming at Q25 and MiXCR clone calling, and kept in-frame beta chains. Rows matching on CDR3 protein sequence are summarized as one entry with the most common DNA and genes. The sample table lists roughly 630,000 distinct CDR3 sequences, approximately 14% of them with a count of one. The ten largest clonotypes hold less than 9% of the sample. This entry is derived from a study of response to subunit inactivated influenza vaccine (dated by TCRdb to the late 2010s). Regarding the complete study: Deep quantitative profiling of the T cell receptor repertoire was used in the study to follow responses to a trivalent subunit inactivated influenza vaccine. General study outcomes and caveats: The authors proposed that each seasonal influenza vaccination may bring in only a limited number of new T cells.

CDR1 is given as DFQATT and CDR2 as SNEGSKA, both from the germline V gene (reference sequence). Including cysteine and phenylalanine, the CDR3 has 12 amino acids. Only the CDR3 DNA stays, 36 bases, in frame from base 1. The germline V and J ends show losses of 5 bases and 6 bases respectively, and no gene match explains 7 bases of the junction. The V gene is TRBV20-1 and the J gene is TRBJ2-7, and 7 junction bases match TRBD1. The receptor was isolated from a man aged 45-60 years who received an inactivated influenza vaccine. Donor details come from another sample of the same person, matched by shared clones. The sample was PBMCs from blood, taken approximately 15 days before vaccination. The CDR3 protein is CSAPGTVSEQYF. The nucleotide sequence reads TGCAGTGCTCCCGGGACAGTCAGCGAGCAGTACTTC.